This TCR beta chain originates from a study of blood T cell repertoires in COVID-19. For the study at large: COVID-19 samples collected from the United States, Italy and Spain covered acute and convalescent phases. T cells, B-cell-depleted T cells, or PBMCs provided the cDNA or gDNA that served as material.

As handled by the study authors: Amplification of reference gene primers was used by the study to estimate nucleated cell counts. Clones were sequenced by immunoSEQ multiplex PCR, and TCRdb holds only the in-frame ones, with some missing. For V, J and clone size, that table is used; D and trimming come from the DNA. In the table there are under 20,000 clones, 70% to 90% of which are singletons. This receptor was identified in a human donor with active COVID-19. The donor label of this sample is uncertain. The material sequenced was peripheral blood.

In nucleotides, the CDR3 is TGTGCCAGCAGCTTAACTCCGCGGCTAGCGGGCCACAATGAGCAGTTCTTC. It is translated as CASSLTPRLAGHNEQFF. The rearrangement joins TRBV7-3 to TRBJ2-1; 8 bases are shared with TRBD2. CDR1 and CDR2 (germline): SGHTA, FQGTGA. The J segment lost 5 bases and the V segment lost 0 bases, leaving 9 bases of the junction unmatched. The CDR3 totals 17 residues. Together with reference TRBV7-3 and TRBJ2-1, the CDR3 gives the full variable domain: GAGVSQTPSNKVTEKGKYVELRCDPISGHTALYWYRQSLGQGPEFLIYFQGTGAADDSGLPNDRFFAVRPEGSVSTLKIQRTERGDSAVYLCASSLTPRLAGHNEQFFGPGTRLTVL.